The following is a TCR beta chain sequence with its context. Its target is unknown. The data originate from a study of cytomegalovirus exposure and HLA in healthy donors. Overall study context: Tens of millions of unique TCRs from HLA-typed donors made up an early data release.

Primers: 60 Vbeta forward and 13 Jbeta reverse. Sequenced by immunoSEQ multiplex PCR; TCRdb stores in-frame clones only, minus some. The sample includes approximately 40,000 clones, 66% of them seen just once. This CDR3 has 15 amino acids. Germline CDR1 SGHTA, CDR2 FQGNSA. J gave up 5 bases and V 4 bases, and 10 bases lay outside the gene matches. Findings of the study overall: Sequencing artifact likely explains a cluster of highly shared sequence variants.

The chain is built from TRBV7-2 and TRBJ1-1; TRBD1 matches 7 bases. Sequencing was done on a sample of PBMCs. The source of this sequence is a man aged 50-60 years in good health and CMV-seropositive. CDR3 sequence: CASSSAVTGTTEAFF. The DNA for the CDR3 is TGTGCCAGCAGCTCTGCGGTGACAGGGACAACTGAAGCTTTCTTT.